Detailed here is one T cell receptor beta chain. The antigen is unknown. The sample comes from a study of cytomegalovirus exposure and HLA in healthy donors. Findings and limits, study-wide: Both high specificity and high sensitivity reportedly marked the classifier's diagnosis of cytomegalovirus status. Being productive about 90% or about 30% of the time was typical of most TCR beta V segments in an earlier analysis. Presence/absence analyses assumed roughly uniform sequencing depth across donors.

The CDR3 extends over 16 amino acids. Germline assignment: CDR1 SQVTM and CDR2 ANQGSEA. V lost 4 bases, J lost 4 bases, and 15 bases stayed unmatched. Use of 60 Vbeta and 13 Jbeta primers characterized the PCR. Sequencing was performed with immunoSEQ multiplex PCR; in TCRdb, only in-frame clones are kept and a portion is missing. The sample has more than 95,000 clones, under 20% seen once. The V call is TRBV29-1, the J call TRBJ2-5; 7 bases are shared with TRBD2. The source is a female donor in good health and CMV-seropositive. The specimen sequenced was PBMCs. This chain's CDR3 is CSVGVPGGFGRETQYF. CDR3 nucleotide sequence: TGCAGCGTTGGGGTCCCGGGGGGATTCGGCCGAGAGACCCAGTACTTC.